This T cell receptor beta chain was sequenced during a study of beta chain features in type 1 diabetes. General study findings and limits: For Type 1 diabetes patients, all four CD4+ subsets carried TCRB CDR3s that were moderately but significantly shorter.

This clone was detected many times. The target antigen is unknown. V was shortened by 0 bases and J by 5 bases, with 10 bases between the two germline ends. There are 14 residues in the CDR3. Germline CDR1 is MNHEY and CDR2 is SMNVEV (reference sequence). Of the isolated RNA, all was reverse transcribed, and so the sequenced material was expressed TCRB transcripts. TCRdb's copy holds only in-frame clones and misses some; the assay was immunoSEQ multiplex PCR. The table lists about 340,000 clones, around 9% of them singletons. This chain joins TRBV27 and TRBJ2-5; D is unclear. The sample comprised central memory CD4+ T cells from blood. The receptor's source is a man younger than 45 with type 1 diabetes. CDR3: CASSLSRRAETQYF. CDR3 nucleotides: TGTGCCAGCAGTTTATCAAGACGGGCTGAGACCCAGTACTTC.